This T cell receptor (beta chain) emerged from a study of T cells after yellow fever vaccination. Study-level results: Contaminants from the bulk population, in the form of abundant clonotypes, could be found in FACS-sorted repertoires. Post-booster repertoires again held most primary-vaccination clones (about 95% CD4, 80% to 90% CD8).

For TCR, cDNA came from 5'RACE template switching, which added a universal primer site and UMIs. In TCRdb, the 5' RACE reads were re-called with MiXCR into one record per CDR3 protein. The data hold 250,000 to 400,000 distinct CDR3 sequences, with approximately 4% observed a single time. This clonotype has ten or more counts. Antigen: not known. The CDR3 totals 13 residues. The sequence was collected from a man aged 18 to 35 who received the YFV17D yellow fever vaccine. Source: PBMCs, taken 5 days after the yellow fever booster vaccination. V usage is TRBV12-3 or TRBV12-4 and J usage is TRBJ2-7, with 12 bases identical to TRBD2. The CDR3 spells CPDLAGGPYEQYF. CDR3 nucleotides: TGTCCGGACCTAGCGGGGGGGCCGTACGAGCAGTACTTC.